Listed below are T cell receptor beta chains from one sample, sequenced in a study of T cells after yellow fever vaccination. TCRdb ran MiXCR on the 5' RACE reads and lists one entry per CDR3 protein. The sample gives hundreds of thousands of distinct CDR3 sequences, roughly 13% of which show up once; over 12% is in the top ten. The specimen comprised PBMCs, sampled on the day of the yellow fever booster vaccination. The receptors come from a man between 25 and 39 years old who received the YFV17D yellow fever vaccine. Both conserved end residues are part of each CDR3. The order of the fields is D gene, clone size, J gene, V gene, CDR3 protein, CDR3 DNA. The D gene is left open where the match is weak. Expanded clones are given a class, and other clones once, few, many or no size at all.

D: -; size: -; J: TRBJ2-1; V: TRBV6-2/TRBV6-3; CDR3: CASSPRATGVLGEQFF; DNA: TGTGCCAGCAGTCCCCGCGCGACGGGAGTGTTGGGTGAGCAGTTCTTC
D: TRBD1; size: -; J: TRBJ2-7; V: TRBV20-1; CDR3: CSARDHDRGALEQYF; DNA: TGCAGTGCTAGAGACCACGACAGGGGAGCTCTCGAGCAGTACTTC
D: TRBD1; size: -; J: TRBJ1-2; V: TRBV20-1; CDR3: CSAPETRGLGGYTF; DNA: TGCAGTGCTCCTGAAACCAGGGGGCTCGGTGGCTACACCTTC
D: -; size: few; J: TRBJ2-2; V: TRBV5-1; CDR3: CASSLDGQPNTGELFF; DNA: TGCGCCAGCAGCTTGGACGGACAGCCGAACACCGGGGAGCTGTTTTTT
D: TRBD2; size: -; J: TRBJ2-5; V: TRBV7-2; CDR3: CASRNPGLAETQYF; DNA: TGTGCCAGCAGGAACCCGGGACTAGCGGAGACCCAGTACTTC
D: -; size: -; J: TRBJ2-1; V: TRBV10-3; CDR3: CAISGTTYYNEQFF; DNA: TGTGCCATCAGTGGGACTACCTACTACAATGAGCAGTTCTTC
D: TRBD1; size: many; J: TRBJ1-6; V: TRBV7-2; CDR3: CASTIFGQGNNSPLHF; DNA: TGTGCCAGCACCATCTTCGGACAGGGAAATAATTCACCCCTCCACTTT
D: -; size: few; J: TRBJ2-1; V: TRBV9; CDR3: CASSGGDYNEQFF; DNA: TGTGCCAGCAGCGGCGGGGATTACAATGAGCAGTTCTTC
D: -; size: -; J: TRBJ2-7; V: TRBV25-1; CDR3: CASSEKLAGEQYF; DNA: TGTGCCAGCAGTGAAAAATTGGCTGGCGAGCAGTACTTC
D: -; size: few; J: TRBJ2-1; V: TRBV19; CDR3: CASSPGVGDHNEQFF; DNA: TGTGCCAGTAGCCCCGGGGTGGGGGATCACAATGAGCAGTTCTTC
D: TRBD2; size: -; J: TRBJ2-7; V: TRBV30; CDR3: CAWSEQRGRFYEQYF; DNA: TGTGCCTGGAGTGAGCAGCGGGGGCGTTTCTACGAGCAGTACTTC
D: -; size: -; J: TRBJ2-7; V: TRBV6-1; CDR3: CASSRTRNWEQYF; DNA: TGTGCCAGCAGTCGAACCCGAAACTGGGAGCAGTACTTC
D: -; size: few; J: TRBJ2-3; V: TRBV6-5; CDR3: CASSLHQRRDTQYF; DNA: TGTGCCAGCAGTTTACACCAGAGACGGGATACGCAGTATTTT
D: TRBD2; size: few; J: TRBJ2-7; V: TRBV9; CDR3: CASSVAGLAGEEQYF; DNA: TGTGCCAGCAGCGTAGCGGGACTAGCGGGAGAAGAGCAGTACTTC
D: -; size: many; J: TRBJ2-1; V: TRBV7-3; CDR3: CASSVSGPYNEQFF; DNA: TGTGCCAGCAGCGTTAGCGGTCCCTACAATGAGCAGTTCTTC
D: -; size: -; J: TRBJ1-4; V: TRBV20-1; CDR3: CSATSGVAGEKLFF; DNA: TGCAGTGCCACTTCCGGGGTGGCGGGTGAAAAACTGTTTTTT
D: -; size: -; J: TRBJ2-1; V: TRBV12-3/TRBV12-4; CDR3: CASSLEKVNEQFF; DNA: TGTGCCAGCAGTTTGGAAAAGGTCAATGAGCAGTTCTTC
D: TRBD2; size: -; J: TRBJ2-1; V: TRBV9; CDR3: CASSVGRGGYNEQFF; DNA: TGTGCCAGCAGCGTAGGACGGGGGGGTTACAATGAGCAGTTCTTC
D: TRBD2; size: -; J: TRBJ2-5; V: TRBV4-3; CDR3: CASSQEPREAQYF; DNA: TGCGCCAGCAGCCAAGAACCACGGGAGGCCCAGTACTTC
D: TRBD2; size: few; J: TRBJ2-4; V: TRBV20-1; CDR3: CSARRLAAENIQYF; DNA: TGCAGTGCTAGAAGACTAGCGGCTGAAAACATTCAGTACTTC
D: TRBD1; size: -; J: TRBJ1-5; V: TRBV10-3; CDR3: CAISAGTGVQPQHF; DNA: TGTGCCATCAGTGCCGGGACAGGGGTTCAGCCCCAGCATTTT
D: -; size: few; J: TRBJ2-5; V: TRBV7-2; CDR3: CASAAWGAETQYF; DNA: TGTGCCAGCGCTGCATGGGGCGCTGAGACCCAGTACTTC
D: -; size: -; J: TRBJ2-4; V: TRBV6-1; CDR3: CASSFRDSKNIQYF; DNA: TGTGCCAGCAGCTTTCGGGATTCCAAAAACATTCAGTACTTC
D: -; size: few; J: TRBJ2-1; V: TRBV9; CDR3: CASSVGALSEWQFF; DNA: TGTGCCAGCAGCGTAGGAGCGTTGAGCGAGTGGCAGTTCTTC
D: TRBD1; size: -; J: TRBJ2-7; V: TRBV12-3/TRBV12-4; CDR3: CASSFWTGSYEQYF; DNA: TGTGCCAGCAGTTTCTGGACAGGGAGTTACGAGCAGTACTTC
D: TRBD1; size: many; J: TRBJ2-7; V: TRBV15; CDR3: CATSNDRGYEQYF; DNA: TGTGCCACCAGCAACGACAGGGGCTACGAGCAGTACTTC
D: -; size: few; J: TRBJ2-2; V: TRBV6-2/TRBV6-3; CDR3: CASRTRSTGELFF; DNA: TGTGCCAGCAGGACCAGATCCACCGGGGAGCTGTTTTTT
D: -; size: -; J: TRBJ2-7; V: TRBV11-2; CDR3: CASSPSRNEQYF; DNA: TGTGCCAGCAGCCCAAGCAGGAACGAGCAGTACTTC
D: -; size: few; J: TRBJ2-7; V: TRBV3-1; CDR3: CASSAQALVGEQYF; DNA: TGTGCCAGCAGCGCGCAAGCGCTGGTGGGTGAGCAGTACTTC
D: -; size: few; J: TRBJ2-7; V: TRBV7-2; CDR3: CASSLPGSGREQYF; DNA: TGTGCCAGCAGCTTACCGGGGTCCGGAAGGGAGCAGTACTTC
D: -; size: -; J: TRBJ1-5; V: TRBV5-1; CDR3: CASSLEGPGQPQHF; DNA: TGCGCCAGCAGCTTGGAAGGCCCCGGACAGCCCCAGCATTTT
D: -; size: few; J: TRBJ1-5; V: TRBV20-1; CDR3: CSAREGTGPQPQHF; DNA: TGCAGTGCTAGAGAGGGAACAGGTCCCCAGCCCCAGCATTTT
D: TRBD2; size: -; J: TRBJ2-1; V: TRBV30; CDR3: CAWSSGRNNEQFF; DNA: TGTGCCTGGAGTAGCGGGAGGAACAATGAGCAGTTCTTC
D: TRBD1; size: few; J: TRBJ2-5; V: TRBV5-1; CDR3: CASSSTGGRAQYF; DNA: TGCGCCAGCAGCTCGACAGGGGGACGGGCCCAGTACTTC
D: -; size: many; J: TRBJ1-2; V: TRBV7-9; CDR3: CASSQNLFYGYTF; DNA: TGTGCCAGCAGCCAAAATCTATTCTATGGCTACACCTTC
D: -; size: many; J: TRBJ2-7; V: TRBV10-3; CDR3: CAISEGYEQYF; DNA: TGTGCCATCAGTGAGGGTTACGAGCAGTACTTC
D: TRBD1; size: -; J: TRBJ2-7; V: TRBV6-1; CDR3: CASTDWGQGAKEQYF; DNA: TGTGCCAGCACTGATTGGGGACAGGGGGCTAAAGAGCAGTACTTC
D: -; size: few; J: TRBJ2-3; V: TRBV20-1; CDR3: CSARVGSVKIDTQYF; DNA: TGCAGTGCTAGAGTTGGCAGCGTGAAGATAGATACGCAGTATTTT
D: TRBD1; size: few; J: TRBJ2-5; V: TRBV20-1; CDR3: CSAYRGETQYF; DNA: TGCAGTGCTTACAGGGGAGAGACCCAGTACTTC
D: -; size: -; J: TRBJ2-5; V: TRBV7-2; CDR3: CASSLARGREETQYF; DNA: TGTGCCAGCAGCTTAGCGAGGGGCAGGGAAGAGACCCAGTACTTC
D: -; size: -; J: TRBJ2-7; V: TRBV5-1; CDR3: CASSLDGDPYEQYF; DNA: TGCGCCAGCAGCTTGGATGGGGACCCCTACGAGCAGTACTTC
D: TRBD1; size: few; J: TRBJ2-5; V: TRBV7-9; CDR3: CASSWTGAETQYF; DNA: TGTGCCAGCAGCTGGACAGGGGCGGAGACCCAGTACTTC
D: -; size: -; J: TRBJ2-1; V: TRBV4-3; CDR3: CASSQVVGPNNEQFF; DNA: TGCGCCAGCAGCCAAGTAGTGGGTCCGAACAATGAGCAGTTCTTC
D: -; size: many; J: TRBJ2-2; V: TRBV18; CDR3: CASYDNTGELFF; DNA: TGTGCCAGCTACGACAACACCGGGGAGCTGTTTTTT
D: -; size: -; J: TRBJ2-3; V: TRBV7-2; CDR3: CASSPALDTDTQYF; DNA: TGTGCCAGCAGCCCGGCTCTTGACACAGATACGCAGTATTTT
D: -; size: -; J: TRBJ2-1; V: TRBV11-2; CDR3: CASSFPPAGQYNEQFF; DNA: TGTGCCAGCAGCTTCCCCCCAGCGGGCCAGTACAATGAGCAGTTCTTC
D: -; size: many; J: TRBJ2-1; V: TRBV6-2/TRBV6-3; CDR3: CATSGSGARQQFF; DNA: TGTGCCACCTCGGGTTCAGGAGCCAGGCAGCAGTTCTTC
D: -; size: -; J: TRBJ2-1; V: TRBV12-5; CDR3: CASGLDSVPQFF; DNA: TGTGCTAGTGGTTTGGATTCGGTTCCGCAGTTCTTC
D: -; size: -; J: TRBJ1-1; V: TRBV9; CDR3: CASSFLTLQENTEAFF; DNA: TGTGCCAGCAGCTTCTTGACGCTGCAAGAGAACACTGAAGCTTTCTTT
D: TRBD2; size: few; J: TRBJ2-5; V: TRBV20-1; CDR3: CSAFQFTSGREETQYF; DNA: TGCAGTGCTTTCCAGTTTACTAGCGGGAGGGAAGAGACCCAGTACTTC
D: -; size: many; J: TRBJ2-7; V: TRBV7-2; CDR3: CASSLDPYEQYF; DNA: TGTGCCAGCAGCTTAGACCCCTACGAGCAGTACTTC
D: TRBD2; size: few; J: TRBJ2-7; V: TRBV14; CDR3: CASSQEAGLASYEQYF; DNA: TGTGCCAGCAGCCAGGAAGCGGGACTAGCGTCCTACGAGCAGTACTTC
D: -; size: few; J: TRBJ2-1; V: TRBV5-1; CDR3: CASSPNFGNEQFF; DNA: TGCGCCAGCAGCCCTAATTTCGGCAATGAGCAGTTCTTC
D: TRBD2; size: -; J: TRBJ2-5; V: TRBV4-2; CDR3: CASSQGTSGTPQYF; DNA: TGTGCCAGCAGCCAGGGGACTAGCGGGACGCCCCAGTACTTC
D: TRBD1; size: -; J: TRBJ2-4; V: TRBV19; CDR3: CASSRGGQGAGGIQYF; DNA: TGTGCCAGTAGTAGAGGGGGACAGGGGGCTGGTGGCATTCAGTACTTC